The 14 T cell receptor beta chains below come from one sample, sequenced in a study of cytomegalovirus exposure and HLA in healthy donors. The assay was immunoSEQ multiplex PCR, and TCRdb's table has in-frame clones only and misses some. The profile shows about 97,000 clones, roughly 94% of them singletons. The source material was PBMCs. Receptors originate from a woman aged 18-30 years in good health and CMV-seronegative.

The chain links TRBV7-2 to TRBJ2-7, with TRBD1 identical over 7 bases. CDR3 length equals 13 residues. With V trimmed by 4 bases and J by 3 bases, 3 bases remained unmatched. Germline assignment: CDR1 SGHTA and CDR2 FQGNSA. CDR3 in amino acids: CASSWGQNYEQYF. CDR3 DNA sequence: TGTGCCAGCAGCTGGGGACAGAACTACGAGCAGTACTTC.

This clone was observed a single time. J is TRBJ2-3 and V is TRBV27, with 8 bases fitting TRBD2. Looked up from germline, CDR1 is MNHEY and CDR2 is SMNVEV (reference sequence). The CDR3 is 18 residues long. V lost 6 bases to trimming and J lost 4 bases; unmatched junction nucleotides: 18. CDR3 nucleotide sequence: TGTGCCAGCAGATATAGTAGTTGGGGCGGGGGGAACGCAGATACGCAGTATTTT. Translating it yields CASRYSSWGGGNADTQYF.

The chain has TRBV2 and TRBJ1-2, with D perhaps matching TRBD1 (6 bases). V was trimmed by 7 bases and J by 7 bases, leaving 13 bases between them. The germline V gene has CDR1 SNHLY and CDR2 FYNNEI. CDR3 length: 12 residues. Written as DNA, the CDR3 is TGTGCCAGCATGGGGACAAACGTTGGCTACACCTTC. Its protein product is CASMGTNVGYTF.

The chain uses TRBV7-9 and TRBJ2-7; D gene unclear. The CDR3 has 14 residues. Germline values: CDR1 SEHNR, CDR2 FQNEAQ (reference sequence). The V gene lost 1 base and the J gene lost 6 bases, with 13 bases spanning the gap. Written as DNA, the CDR3 is TGTGCCAGCAGCTTAGTGCTCGGGTCTGGCGAGCAGTACTTC. Its translation is CASSLVLGSGEQYF.

This chain uses TRBV5-6 with TRBJ1-1; tentative D call: TRBD1 (6 bases). The CDR3 loop spans 15 amino acids. Germline CDR1 and CDR2: SGHDT and YYEEEE. The ends were cut back, 4 bases at V and 5 bases at J, with 18 bases in the middle. Here the CDR3 reads CASSPQAGARTEAFF. For the CDR3, the DNA is TGTGCCAGCAGCCCCCAGGCAGGGGCGAGGACTGAAGCTTTCTTT. The variable domain in full, completed from reference TRBV5-6 and TRBJ1-1, reads DAGVTQSPTHLIKTRGQQVTLRCSPKSGHDTVSWYQQALGQGPQFIFQYYEEEERQRGNFPDRFSGHQFPNYSSELNVNALLLGDSALYLCASSPQAGARTEAFFGQGTRLTVV.

This chain links TRBV29-1 with TRBJ2-3, with 8 bases identical to TRBD1. CDR3 size: 15 residues. Germline-derived CDR1 and CDR2 are SQVTM and ANQGSEA. The V gene end was trimmed by 1 base and the J gene end by 1 base; junction bases not matched to a gene: 4. CDR3 bases: TGCAGCGTTGAAGGTCAGGGGGCAGGCACAGATACGCAGTATTTT. Amino acid sequence: CSVEGQGAGTDTQYF.

The chain employs TRBV19 and TRBJ1-6; 8 bases line up with TRBD1. CDR1 is LNHDA, CDR2 SQIVND, per germline (reference sequence). The CDR3 is 14 amino acids. V dropped 4 bases and J dropped 6; count of bases not matched to a gene: 2. CDR3 coding DNA: TGTGCCAGTAGTAGACAGGGGTCTAATTCACCCCTCCACTTT. Encoded protein: CASSRQGSNSPLHF.

The rearrangement uses TRBV19 and TRBJ1-4, with D possibly TRBD1 on 5 matching bases. The V end was cut by 2 bases, the J end by 3 bases, with 7 bases between. Germline lookup yields CDR1 LNHDA and CDR2 SQIVND (reference sequence). The CDR3 runs to 14 residues. This chain's CDR3 is CASSIQGPNEKLFF. The CDR3 DNA sequence: TGTGCCAGTAGTATACAGGGCCCTAATGAAAAACTGTTTTTT.

The V call is TRBV2, the J call TRBJ1-3; 8 nucleotides match TRBD1. Germline V lookup: CDR1 SNHLY, CDR2 FYNNEI. This CDR3 has 14 amino acids. The V and J ends lost 6 bases and 0 bases, in that order; junction bases with no gene match: 1. The CDR3 DNA is TGTGCCAGCAGCGGACAGGGCTCTGGAAACACCATATATTTT. Its translation is CASSGQGSGNTIYF.

The genes are TRBV7-8 and TRBJ1-2; no firm D call. Trimming removed 1 base from V and 8 bases from J, with 26 bases in between. This CDR3 has 18 residues. Germline loops: CDR1 SGHVS, CDR2 FQNEAQ. The CDR3 spells CASSLEGNIGGPTGGYTF. CDR3 sequence (DNA): TGTGCCAGCAGCTTAGAAGGAAACATAGGTGGCCCCACGGGAGGCTACACCTTC.

This clone was recorded once. The chain combines TRBV19 with TRBJ2-1, with D possibly matching TRBD1 (6 bases). The CDR3 has 17 amino acids. Germline V CDR1 and CDR2: LNHDA, SQIVND (reference sequence). Trimming took off 1 base at V and 3 bases at J, with 16 bases between the two ends. The CDR3 reads CASSIVPGQTHYNEQFF. The CDR3 DNA reads as TGTGCCAGTAGTATAGTCCCCGGACAGACACACTACAATGAGCAGTTCTTC.

This clone was picked up one time. The rearrangement links TRBV9 to TRBJ1-4; no definite D call. Germline CDR1 SGDLS, CDR2 YYNGEE. V dropped 2 bases and J dropped 0 bases, with 11 bases sitting between them. This CDR3 region has 16 residues. The CDR3 here is CASSVAYRATNEKLFF. The DNA for the CDR3 is TGTGCCAGCAGCGTTGCATACAGAGCAACTAATGAAAAACTGTTTTTT. Looking up the rest from reference TRBV9 and TRBJ1-4 gives the full variable domain: DSGVTQTPKHLITATGQRVTLRCSPRSGDLSVYWYQQSLDQGLQFLIQYYNGEERAKGNILERFSAQQFPDLHSELNLSSLELGDSALYFCASSVAYRATNEKLFFGSGTQLSVL.

This chain links TRBV6-1 with TRBJ2-1; tentatively, D is TRBD2 (5 bases). The V end was cut by 2 bases, the J end by 0 bases, with 11 bases between. The CDR3 has 16 amino acids. CDR1 MNHNS and CDR2 SASEGT come from the germline V gene. CDR3 protein: CASSEFLGSSYNEQFF. DNA for the CDR3: TGTGCCAGCAGTGAATTTTTGGGGAGCTCCTACAATGAGCAGTTCTTC.

The chain couples TRBV19 to TRBJ2-7; possibly TRBD1 for D (6 bases). The CDR3 has 14 residues. V lost 3 bases and J lost 3, with 12 bases in between. Germline V gene sequence: CDR1 LNHDA, CDR2 SQIVND (reference sequence). In DNA form, the CDR3 reads TGTGCCAGTAGTATCGTGGACAGTCACTACGAGCAGTACTTC. Translating gives CASSIVDSHYEQYF.